This T cell receptor beta chain was observed in a study of vaccination and CD4 T cells after COVID-19. Study information: By nasal swab PCR, the convalescent patients were SARS-CoV-2 positive, with under 10 mild cases and one severe.

Treatment here: approximately 10-day PBMC culture with coronavirus spike peptide pools or control peptides (ViraFEST assay). The authors replaced half the medium with fresh IL-2 medium on days 3 and 7. Cultured CD4+ T cells had their DNA profiled by the Oncomine TCR Beta short-read assay. Genomic DNA extraction was carried out from cultured CD4+ T cells. Using its own MiXCR run on the PCR reads, TCRdb lists one record per CDR3 protein. The sample shows 10,000 to 13,000 distinct CDR3 sequences, 53% of them seen only once. Note on this clonotype: Its antigen is unidentified.

With 5 bases removed from V and 3 bases from J, the gap between germline ends came to 8 bases. In germline, CDR1 is DFQATT, CDR2 SNEGSKA (reference sequence). CDR3 size: 11 residues. The source material was CD4+ T cells from blood, cultured in vitro. This TCR was sampled from a human donor who had recovered from COVID-19. The chain uses TRBV20-1 and TRBJ2-7, with a tentative D call TRBD1 (6 bases). CDR3 nucleotides: TGCAGTGCTCGGGACAACTACGAGCAGTACTTC. It translates to CSARDNYEQYF.